This T cell receptor (beta chain) was found in a study of blood T cell repertoires in COVID-19. Study-wide background: The United States, Italy and Spain provided the acute and convalescent COVID-19 samples. The analysed material was cDNA or gDNA that came from T cells, B-cell-depleted T cells, or PBMCs.

In the source study's methods: Reference gene primer amplification in the assay estimated nucleated cell counts. Method: immunoSEQ multiplex PCR; TCRdb's copy keeps in-frame clones and lacks some. That table supplies the V and J calls and clone size; D and trimming were determined from the DNA. The profile shows under 200,000 clones, 65% to 90% of them singletons. The germline CDR1 and CDR2 sequences are SGDLS and YYNGEE. Trimming cost V 0 bases and J 9 bases, with 13 bases left between them. This CDR3 has 15 amino acids. Sample: peripheral blood. The chain has TRBV9 and TRBJ1-6, with D unclear. This TCR was sampled from a man aged 55-75 years with acute or convalescent COVID-19. CDR3 bases: TGTGCCAGCAGCGTAGTGGGGTCCGGGAGTTCACCCCTCCACTTT. It yields the protein CASSVVGSGSSPLHF.